Listed below are T cell receptor beta chains from one sample, sequenced in a study of a mutant IDH1 vaccine in newly diagnosed glioma. These receptors have no identified antigens. TCRdb's copy holds only in-frame clones and misses some; the assay was immunoSEQ multiplex PCR. The sample carries about 55,000 clones, 80% recorded once. Material: PBMCs, obtained from a glioma patient whose treatment included an IDH1 peptide vaccine. These receptors originate from a man aged 40-49 years with glioma. Both conserved end residues are part of each CDR3. The order of the fields is J gene, D gene, clone size, V gene, CDR3 protein, CDR3 DNA. The D gene is left open where the match is weak. Only some rows state a clone size, as once, few, many or a class for expanded clones.

TRBJ2-3	NA	few	TRBV12-5	CASGLRAPTDTQYF	TGTGCTAGTGGTTTAAGGGCACCCACAGATACGCAGTATTTT
TRBJ2-2	NA	NA	TRBV5-1	CASSLRAPGELFF	TGCGCCAGCAGCTTGCGTGCCCCCGGGGAGCTGTTTTTT
TRBJ2-2	NA	NA	TRBV5-1	CASNRQGPNTGELFF	TGCGCCAGCAACCGCCAGGGGCCGAACACCGGGGAGCTGTTTTTT
TRBJ2-7	TRBD2	NA	TRBV7-2	CASSRPGLAGEAYEQYF	TGTGCCAGCAGCCGTCCGGGACTAGCGGGGGAAGCCTACGAGCAGTACTTC
TRBJ2-1	TRBD2	NA	TRBV6-1	CASSTGTSDYNEQFF	TGTGCCAGCAGCACCGGGACTAGCGACTACAATGAGCAGTTCTTC
TRBJ1-1	NA	NA	TRBV7-9	CASSLGGTVNTEAFF	TGTGCCAGCAGCCTGGGGGGGACCGTAAACACTGAAGCTTTCTTT
TRBJ1-1	NA	NA	TRBV16	CASSQKGGSGTEAFF	TGTGCCAGCAGCCAGAAAGGGGGGTCTGGCACTGAAGCTTTCTTT
TRBJ2-2	TRBD1	NA	TRBV10-3	CAIRPGQESGELFF	TGTGCCATCAGGCCGGGACAGGAATCCGGGGAGCTGTTTTTT
TRBJ2-5	NA	once	TRBV19	CASSRLGETQYF	TGTGCCAGTAGTAGACTAGGAGAGACCCAGTACTTC
TRBJ1-2	NA	few	TRBV7-9	CASSLTSTGSYGYTF	TGTGCCAGCAGCTTAACCTCGACAGGCAGCTATGGCTACACCTTC